The 8 T cell receptor beta chains given below trace back to one sample, sequenced in a study of blood T cell repertoires in COVID-19. Here immunoSEQ multiplex PCR was the method, and the copy in TCRdb shows in-frame clones only, minus some. The sample consists of around 200,000 clones, about 84% of them appearing once. The specimen was peripheral blood. The receptors shown here come from a person between 70 and 80 years old with COVID-19, enrolled during active disease.

With regard to this clone: The identical CDR3 is also encoded by other nucleotide sequences in the sample. The rearrangement joins TRBV7-2 to TRBJ2-7, with 7 positions matching TRBD2. The CDR3 has 15 amino acids. Looked up from germline, CDR1 is SGHTA and CDR2 is FQGNSA. J was trimmed by 0 bases and V by 1 base; bases with no gene match: 3. The CDR3 nucleotides read TGTGCCAGCAGCTTAGGGGGGGGACTCTCCTACGAGCAGTACTTC. It yields the protein CASSLGGGLSYEQYF.

The J gene is TRBJ1-1, the V gene TRBV2; D might be TRBD1 (5 bases). The length of the CDR3 is 14 residues. V lost 7 bases and J lost 4, with 16 bases in between. From germline, CDR1 is SNHLY and CDR2 FYNNEI. The CDR3 region has the DNA TGTGCCAGCACCAAGACAGTTTTGGGCACTGAAGCTTTCTTT. Translating gives CASTKTVLGTEAFF.

V usage is TRBV7-9 and J usage is TRBJ2-1, with 10 bases aligning to TRBD2. CDR1 SEHNR and CDR2 FQNEAQ come from the germline V gene (reference sequence). The trim removed 10 bases at V and 4 bases at J, leaving 4 bases unmatched. The CDR3 length is 13 residues. The CDR3 reads CAISGGKYNEQFF. In DNA form, the CDR3 reads TGTGCCATTAGCGGGGGGAAGTACAATGAGCAGTTCTTC.

The chain links TRBV6-6 to TRBJ2-1; TRBD2 aligns across 8 bases. Unmatched junction bases numbered 7, after V lost 3 bases and J lost 9 bases. Germline V CDR1 and CDR2: MNHNY, SVGAGI (reference sequence). The CDR3 totals 14 residues. The CDR3 reads CASSYYETSAEQFF. The DNA for the CDR3 is TGTGCCAGCAGTTATTACGAGACTAGCGCTGAGCAGTTCTTC.

The V call is TRBV7-9, the J call TRBJ1-2, with TRBD1 identical over 7 bases. This CDR3 has 17 amino acids. V was pared by 8 bases and J by 2 bases, with 17 bases of the junction left unmatched. The germline V gene has CDR1 SEHNR and CDR2 FQNEAQ (reference sequence). The CDR3 nucleotides read TGTGCCAGCCGCCCTAACAGGGGATCCACCGCAAACTATGGCTACACCTTC. Its protein is CASRPNRGSTANYGYTF.

The chain joins TRBV29-1 to TRBJ2-3; 8 bases fit TRBD2. Per germline, CDR1 SQVTM and CDR2 ANQGSEA. There are 11 residues in the CDR3. The J segment lost 8 bases and the V segment lost 7 bases, leaving 5 bases of the junction unmatched. CDR3 in amino acids: CSAGSGGTQYF. The CDR3, as DNA: TGCAGCGCGGGGAGCGGGGGTACGCAGTATTTT.

The chain's CDR3 is CASSRTGENQPQHF. The CDR3, as DNA: TGTGCCAGCAGTAGGACAGGAGAGAATCAGCCCCAGCATTTT. This chain joins TRBV3-1 (or the pseudogene TRBV3-2) and TRBJ1-5; TRBD1 matches 7 bases. Per the germline V gene, CDR1 is LGHDT and CDR2 is YNNKEL (reference sequence). V was clipped by 6 bases and J by 4 bases; unmatched bases: 6. The CDR3 length is 14 residues.

For the CDR3, the DNA is TGCGCCAGCAGCCAATTCAGGGGAGCTGGAAACACCATATATTTT. Translation gives CASSQFRGAGNTIYF. The chain links TRBV4-3 to TRBJ1-3, with a weak D call TRBD1 (6 bases). CDR3 length: 15 amino acids. Germline assignment: CDR1 LGHNA and CDR2 YSLEER. V was pared by 2 bases and J by 2 bases, with 10 bases between.